This T cell receptor (beta chain) was found in a study of early T cells in non-severe SARS-CoV-2 infection. Study-level background: Chains from this unsorted whole-blood bulk RNA could not be paired.

A few counts support this clonotype. Individual cDNA molecules carried attached unique molecular identifiers. MiXCR, applied by TCRdb to the 5' RACE reads, yields one record per CDR3 protein. The data show more than 90,000 distinct CDR3 sequences, with less than 15% seen just once and approximately 2.3% held by the top ten. V lost 8 bases, J lost 7 bases, and 11 bases lay in between. The CDR3 spans 11 residues. The germline CDR1 and CDR2 sequences are SEHNR and FQNEAQ (reference sequence). Material for sequencing was whole blood. The TCR comes from an adult who was a healthcare worker with PCR-confirmed SARS-CoV-2 infection or an uninfected control (not recorded which). The chain recombines TRBV7-9 with TRBJ1-2; D is uncertain. The CDR3 DNA is TGTGCCAGCGGAGTATCGGGTGGCTACACCTTC. It encodes CASGVSGGYTF. Drawing the rest from reference TRBV7-9 and TRBJ1-2, the complete variable domain is DTGVSQNPRHKITKRGQNVTFRCDPISEHNRLYWYRQTLGQGPEFLTYFQNEAQLEKSRLLSDRFSAERPKGSFSTLEIQRTEQGDSAMYLCASGVSGGYTFGSGTRLTVV.